In this sample, the clone carrying this TCR beta chain turned up many times. These data belong to a study of early T cells in non-severe SARS-CoV-2 infection. V was cut by 5 bases and J by 5 bases, with 10 bases left in between. The CDR3 loop spans 13 amino acids. Germline V gene lookup returns CDR1 MGHRA and CDR2 YSYEKL. Using its own MiXCR run on the 5' RACE reads, TCRdb lists one record per CDR3 protein. The sample yields some 90,000 distinct CDR3 sequences, 15% seen once. The chain is built from TRBV4-1 and TRBJ2-1; no clear D. Sequenced input: whole blood. The source is an adult who was a healthcare worker with PCR-confirmed SARS-CoV-2 infection or an uninfected control (not recorded which). CDR3 amino acids: CASSFRRNNEQFF. DNA of the CDR3: TGCGCCAGCAGCTTCCGACGGAACAATGAGCAGTTCTTC.